The rows below give T cell receptor beta chains drawn from one sample of a study of blood T cell repertoires in COVID-19. Assay: immunoSEQ multiplex PCR; the TCRdb copy retains only in-frame clones and omits some. The sample holds about 180,000 clones, around 88% seen once. Sequenced sample: peripheral blood. These receptor sequences come from a woman aged 25 to 45 with acute or convalescent COVID-19. CDR3s include the opening cysteine and the closing phenylalanine or tryptophan.

v_call	cdr3_length	j_call	cdr3_aa
TRBV2	14	TRBJ2-3	CASLAVAPRDTQYF
TRBV5-4	14	TRBJ2-7	CASSLPPESYEQYF
TRBV19	13	TRBJ2-7	CASIGPTDREQYF
TRBV6-5	12	TRBJ2-3	CASNAAGRTQYF
TRBV15	14	TRBJ2-3	CATSRYSGRETQYF
TRBV28	14	TRBJ2-7	CASTRVGGLYEQYF
TRBV2	16	TRBJ1-2	CASSEAPGQGGNGYTF
TRBV3-1/TRBV3-2	15	TRBJ2-5	CASSQGTSGQETQYF
TRBV5-6	14	TRBJ1-3	CASSFLQAGNTIYF
TRBV30	13	TRBJ1-4	CACFPDSNEKLFF
TRBV2	15	TRBJ2-1	CASRAGLASFNEQFF
TRBV6-6	12	TRBJ2-7	CASRQGPYEQYF
TRBV19	14	TRBJ2-5	CASRDRGRAETQYF
TRBV19	14	TRBJ1-2	CASSITGGENGYTF
TRBV24-1	14	TRBJ2-7	CATSLTGENYEQYF
TRBV9	15	TRBJ2-3	CASSLSGRIPDTQYF
TRBV5-1	13	TRBJ2-7	CASSKTSGREQYF
TRBV28	13	TRBJ1-5	CASTASGNQPQHF
TRBV4-1	16	TRBJ2-1	CASSQDGLAGGQEQFF
TRBV27	15	TRBJ1-5	CASSSLPGENQPQHF
TRBV5-1	15	TRBJ1-6	CASSLDPGGFSPLHF
TRBV10-3	13	TRBJ2-7	CAIGTGLVSGQYF
TRBV30	16	TRBJ2-1	CAWSVQTSGKVYEQFF
TRBV11-3	15	TRBJ2-1	CASSLDGTGTNEQFF
TRBV5-8	14	TRBJ2-3	CASSTYRVPDTQYF
TRBV9	16	TRBJ1-4	CASSVRGYGVNEKLFF
TRBV6-6	12	TRBJ1-2	CASRDRGLGYTF